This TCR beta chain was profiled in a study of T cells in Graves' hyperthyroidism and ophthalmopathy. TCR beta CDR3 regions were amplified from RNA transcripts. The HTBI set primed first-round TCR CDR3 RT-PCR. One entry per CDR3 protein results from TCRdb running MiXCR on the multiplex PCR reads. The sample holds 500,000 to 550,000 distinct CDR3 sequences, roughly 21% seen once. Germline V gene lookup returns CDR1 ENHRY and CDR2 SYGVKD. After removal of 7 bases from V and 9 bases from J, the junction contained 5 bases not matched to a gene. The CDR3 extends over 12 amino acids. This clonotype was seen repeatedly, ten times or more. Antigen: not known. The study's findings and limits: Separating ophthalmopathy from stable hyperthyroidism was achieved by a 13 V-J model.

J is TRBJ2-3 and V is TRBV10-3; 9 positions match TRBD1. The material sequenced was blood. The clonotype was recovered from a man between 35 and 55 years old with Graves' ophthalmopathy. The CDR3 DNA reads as TGTGCCATCATTGGGACAGGGCAAACGCAGTATTTT. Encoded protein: CAIIGTGQTQYF.